This T cell receptor (beta chain) emerged from a study of PD-L1 blockade in urothelial cancer. Study in general: About 90% of the roughly 29 patients were men who had bladder-origin urothelial cancer.

Noted time point: peripheral blood 6 weeks after treatment start. Germline V CDR1 and CDR2: SGDLS, YYNGEE. V trimming: 4 bases; J trimming: 8 bases; junction bases outside the gene matches: 14. The CDR3 has 16 amino acids. Some clones are missing from TCRdb's copy, which holds only in-frame ones; the method was immunoSEQ multiplex PCR. The sample includes about 51,000 clones, 70% to 90% of them seen just once. This TCR came from a man aged 55-75 years with urothelial cancer. This sample comprised PBMCs, obtained around atezolizumab (anti-PD-L1) treatment. The V call is TRBV9, the J call TRBJ2-4, with TRBD2 matching over 8 bases. CDR3 sequence: CASSPSAGAPSDIQYF. For the CDR3, the DNA is TGTGCCAGCAGCCCATCAGCGGGAGCTCCTTCGGACATTCAGTACTTC.